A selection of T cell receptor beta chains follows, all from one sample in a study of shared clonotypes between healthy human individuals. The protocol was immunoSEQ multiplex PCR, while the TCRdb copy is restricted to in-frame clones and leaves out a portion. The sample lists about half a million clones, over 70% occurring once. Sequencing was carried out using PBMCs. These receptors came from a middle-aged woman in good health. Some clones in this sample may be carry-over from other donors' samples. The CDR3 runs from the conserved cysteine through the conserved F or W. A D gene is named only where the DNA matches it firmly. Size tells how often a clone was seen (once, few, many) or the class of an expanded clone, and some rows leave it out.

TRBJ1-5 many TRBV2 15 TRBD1 CASSGDRDSNQPQHF TGTGCCAGCAGTGGGGACAGGGACAGCAATCAGCCCCAGCATTTT
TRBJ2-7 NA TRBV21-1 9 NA CASSSEQYF TGTGCCAGCAGCAGCGAGCAGTACTTC
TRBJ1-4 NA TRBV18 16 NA CASSPEGVVANEKLFF TGTGCCAGCTCACCCGAGGGGGTGGTGGCTAATGAAAAACTGTTTTTT
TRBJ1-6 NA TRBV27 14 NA CASSFIFPNSPLHF TGTGCCAGCAGTTTTATCTTCCCAAATTCACCCCTCCACTTT
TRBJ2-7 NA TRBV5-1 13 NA CASSLIAAGEQYF TGCGCCAGCAGCTTGATAGCGGCGGGGGAGCAGTACTTC
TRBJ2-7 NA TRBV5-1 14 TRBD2 CASSLASGSLEQYF TGCGCCAGCAGCTTGGCTAGCGGGAGCCTCGAGCAGTACTTC
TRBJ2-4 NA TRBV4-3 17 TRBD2 CASSQELAGVGIDIQYF TGCGCCAGCAGCCAGGAACTAGCGGGAGTCGGTATAGACATTCAGTACTTC
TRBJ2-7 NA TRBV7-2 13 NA CASSLVEGNEQYF TGTGCCAGCAGCTTAGTAGAGGGAAACGAGCAGTACTTC
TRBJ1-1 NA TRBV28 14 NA CASSTSRVDTEAFF TGTGCCAGCAGTACCTCACGGGTCGACACTGAAGCTTTCTTT
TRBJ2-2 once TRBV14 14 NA CASSIQRISGELFF TGTGCCAGCAGTATCCAGAGAATATCCGGGGAGCTGTTTTTT
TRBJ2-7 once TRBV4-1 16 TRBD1 CASSGRDRGGGYEQYF TGCGCCAGCAGCGGCCGGGACAGGGGAGGGGGCTACGAGCAGTACTTC
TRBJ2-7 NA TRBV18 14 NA CASSPRWSQDEQYF TGTGCCAGCTCACCACGTTGGTCCCAGGACGAGCAGTACTTC
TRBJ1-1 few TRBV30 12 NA CAWSDTNTEAFF TGTGCCTGGTCCGACACGAACACTGAAGCTTTCTTT
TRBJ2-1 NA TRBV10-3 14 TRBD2 CAISSGITNNEQFF TGTGCCATCAGTAGCGGGATAACAAACAATGAGCAGTTCTTC
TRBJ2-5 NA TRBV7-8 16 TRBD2 CASSPSWGGYGETQYF TGTGCCAGCAGCCCCAGCTGGGGAGGGTACGGGGAGACCCAGTACTTC
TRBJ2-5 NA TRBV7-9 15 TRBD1 CASGYSGGGQETQYF TGTGCCAGCGGATATTCAGGGGGTGGGCAAGAGACCCAGTACTTC
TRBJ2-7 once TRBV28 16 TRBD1 CASSSQGTYTSYEQYF TGTGCCAGCAGCTCACAGGGGACCTATACCTCCTACGAGCAGTACTTC
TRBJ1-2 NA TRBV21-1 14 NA CASSKGPTNYGYTF TGTGCCAGCAGCAAAGGGCCGACCAACTATGGCTACACCTTC
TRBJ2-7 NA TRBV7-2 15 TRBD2 CASSSASGERHEQYF TGTGCCAGCAGCTCAGCTAGCGGGGAGCGGCACGAGCAGTACTTC
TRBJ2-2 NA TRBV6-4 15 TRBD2 CASSEAGGDTGELFF TGTGCCAGCAGTGAGGCGGGAGGTGACACCGGGGAGCTGTTTTTT
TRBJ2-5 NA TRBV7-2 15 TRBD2 CASSLASGRAETQYF TGTGCCAGCAGCTTAGCCAGCGGGAGGGCGGAGACCCAGTACTTC
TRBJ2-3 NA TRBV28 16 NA CASTTGGRGRTDTQYF TGTGCCAGCACCACCGGGGGGCGGGGTCGCACAGATACGCAGTATTTT
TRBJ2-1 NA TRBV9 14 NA CASSPTGSYNEQFF TGTGCCAGCAGCCCGACGGGGTCCTACAATGAGCAGTTCTTC
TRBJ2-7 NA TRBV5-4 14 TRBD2 CASSWTSGSYEQYF TGTGCCAGCAGCTGGACTAGCGGGAGCTACGAGCAGTACTTC
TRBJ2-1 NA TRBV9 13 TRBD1 CASSAHGQGGPFF TGTGCCAGCAGCGCCCACGGACAGGGAGGACCCTTCTTC
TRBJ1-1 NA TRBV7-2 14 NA CASSFSIWTVEAFF TGTGCCAGCAGCTTTTCCATCTGGACAGTCGAAGCTTTCTTT
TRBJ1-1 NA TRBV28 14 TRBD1 CASSLQGVPPEAFF TGTGCCAGCAGTTTACAGGGGGTGCCCCCTGAAGCTTTCTTT
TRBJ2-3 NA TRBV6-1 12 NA CALEGRTDTQYF TGTGCCCTAGAAGGGCGCACAGATACGCAGTATTTT
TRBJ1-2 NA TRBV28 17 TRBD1 CASRPGVSDRANYGYTF TGTGCCAGCAGGCCCGGTGTCTCCGACAGGGCTAACTATGGCTACACCTTC
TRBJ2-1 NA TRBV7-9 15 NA CASSLVTEAHNEQFF TGTGCCAGCAGCTTAGTTACAGAGGCCCACAATGAGCAGTTCTTC
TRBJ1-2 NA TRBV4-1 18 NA CASSQHPGTTTANYGYTF TGCGCCAGCAGCCAACACCCCGGGACGACTACAGCTAACTATGGCTACACCTTC
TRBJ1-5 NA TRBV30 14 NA CAWTIGALDQPQHF TGTGCCTGGACCATTGGGGCGTTGGATCAGCCCCAGCATTTT
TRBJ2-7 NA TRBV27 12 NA CASRTGSYEQYF TGTGCCAGCAGAACAGGGTCGTACGAGCAGTACTTC
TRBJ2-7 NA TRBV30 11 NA CAGGTAYEQYF TGTGCCGGGGGGACGGCCTACGAGCAGTACTTC
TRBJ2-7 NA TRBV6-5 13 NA CASSPVGAYEQYF TGTGCCTCAAGCCCCGTGGGAGCCTACGAGCAGTACTTC
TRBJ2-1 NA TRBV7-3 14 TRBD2 CASRRLAGTDEQFF TGTGCCAGCAGACGACTAGCGGGAACCGATGAGCAGTTCTTC
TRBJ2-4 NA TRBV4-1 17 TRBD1 CASSQAGTGLAKNIQYF TGCGCCAGCAGCCAAGCCGGGACAGGGTTGGCCAAAAACATTCAGTACTTC
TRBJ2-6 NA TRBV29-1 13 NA CSVEEGGANVLTF TGCAGCGTTGAAGAAGGGGGGGCCAACGTCCTGACTTTC
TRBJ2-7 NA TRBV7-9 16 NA CASSLGMSSWSYEQYF TGTGCCAGCAGCTTAGGGATGAGCAGCTGGTCCTACGAGCAGTACTTC
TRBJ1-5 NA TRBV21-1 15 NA CASAADRGCNQPQHF TGTGCCAGCGCAGCGGACAGGGGCTGCAATCAGCCCCAGCATTTT
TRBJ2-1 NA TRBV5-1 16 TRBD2 CASSVGRLAVYNEQFF TGCGCCAGCAGCGTGGGGCGACTAGCTGTTTACAATGAGCAGTTCTTC
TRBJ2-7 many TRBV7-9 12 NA CASSFGQVEQYF TGTGCCAGCAGCTTTGGGCAGGTCGAGCAGTACTTC
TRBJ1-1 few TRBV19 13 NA CASRIHGGTEAFF TGTGCCAGCCGAATTCACGGTGGAACTGAAGCTTTCTTT
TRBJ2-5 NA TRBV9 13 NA CASAPRDQETQYF TGTGCCAGCGCGCCCCGGGACCAAGAGACCCAGTACTTC
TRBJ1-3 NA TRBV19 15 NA CASKPDPVSGNTIYF TGTGCCAGTAAGCCGGACCCGGTCTCTGGAAACACCATATATTTT
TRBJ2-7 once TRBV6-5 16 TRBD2 CASSYAGTSGSYEQYF TGTGCCAGCAGTTACGCCGGGACTAGCGGGAGTTACGAGCAGTACTTC
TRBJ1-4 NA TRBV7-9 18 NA CASSFPGGAMQSNEKLFF TGTGCCAGCAGCTTCCCGGGGGGCGCGATGCAAAGTAATGAAAAACTGTTTTTT
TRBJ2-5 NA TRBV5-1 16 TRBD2 CASSLGLAGAQETQYF TGCGCCAGCAGCTTGGGGCTAGCGGGAGCGCAAGAGACCCAGTACTTC
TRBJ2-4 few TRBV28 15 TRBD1 CASSSPGTGTNIQYF TGTGCCAGCAGTTCCCCCGGGACAGGGACAAACATTCAGTACTTC